These T cell receptor beta chains were read from a single sample in a study of shared clonotypes between healthy human individuals. The repertoire was sequenced with immunoSEQ multiplex PCR; TCRdb's copy has only in-frame clones and lacks some. The sample lists almost 750,000 clones; roughly 72% were seen once. Sequenced material: memory CD4+ T cells sorted from blood. These receptors originate from a woman aged 25 to 39 in good health. Each CDR3 is given with its conserved first and last residue. Fields, in order: V gene, clone size, J gene, D gene, CDR3 protein, CDR3 DNA. A D gene is named only where the DNA matches it firmly. Rows may omit the clone size; those that give it use once, few, many or a size class.

v_gene: TRBV6-4; abundance: many; j_gene: TRBJ2-1; d_gene: TRBD2; CDR3aa: CASSEGHEREEQFF; CDR3nt: TGTGCCAGCAGTGAGGGGCACGAGCGGGAAGAGCAGTTCTTC
v_gene: TRBV5-1; abundance: NA; j_gene: TRBJ2-1; d_gene: NA; CDR3aa: CASSLSSGDYNEQFF; CDR3nt: TGCGCCAGCAGCTTGAGCAGCGGAGACTACAATGAGCAGTTCTTC
v_gene: TRBV18; abundance: once; j_gene: TRBJ2-7; d_gene: TRBD1; CDR3aa: CASSPDRGFGEQYF; CDR3nt: TGTGCCAGCTCTCCCGACAGGGGTTTTGGCGAGCAGTACTTC
v_gene: TRBV2; abundance: NA; j_gene: TRBJ1-4; d_gene: NA; CDR3aa: CASSGFERGFF; CDR3nt: TGTGCCAGCAGTGGGTTCGAGAGGGGGTTTTTT
v_gene: TRBV10-1; abundance: NA; j_gene: TRBJ2-7; d_gene: NA; CDR3aa: CASSGVSGISYEQYF; CDR3nt: TGCGCCAGCAGTGGGGTAAGCGGAATCTCCTACGAGCAGTACTTC
v_gene: TRBV5-1; abundance: NA; j_gene: TRBJ2-2; d_gene: NA; CDR3aa: CASSFALGTANTGELFF; CDR3nt: TGCGCCAGCAGCTTTGCTCTTGGGACCGCGAACACCGGGGAGCTGTTTTTT
v_gene: TRBV19; abundance: few; j_gene: TRBJ1-2; d_gene: NA; CDR3aa: CASSIGASAGYGYTF; CDR3nt: TGTGCCAGTAGTATAGGGGCCAGCGCGGGATATGGCTACACCTTC
v_gene: TRBV5-6; abundance: NA; j_gene: TRBJ2-5; d_gene: TRBD1; CDR3aa: CASSGDRAETQYF; CDR3nt: TGTGCCAGCAGCGGAGACAGGGCAGAGACCCAGTACTTC
v_gene: TRBV5-1; abundance: NA; j_gene: TRBJ2-1; d_gene: NA; CDR3aa: CASSLEGGYNEQFF; CDR3nt: TGCGCCAGCAGTTTGGAGGGCGGTTACAATGAGCAGTTCTTC
v_gene: TRBV7-9; abundance: many; j_gene: TRBJ2-1; d_gene: TRBD2; CDR3aa: CASSLGYIAGSSYNEQFF; CDR3nt: TGTGCCAGCAGCTTAGGGTACATAGCGGGAAGCTCCTACAATGAGCAGTTCTTC
v_gene: TRBV5-4; abundance: NA; j_gene: TRBJ1-2; d_gene: TRBD1; CDR3aa: CASSQGQLDGYTF; CDR3nt: TGTGCCAGCAGCCAGGGACAGCTGGATGGCTACACCTTC
v_gene: TRBV6-1; abundance: NA; j_gene: TRBJ1-5; d_gene: NA; CDR3aa: CASRRGGWEPQHF; CDR3nt: TGTGCCAGCAGACGAGGGGGTTGGGAGCCCCAGCATTTT
v_gene: TRBV27; abundance: few; j_gene: TRBJ2-3; d_gene: NA; CDR3aa: CASCSARRGDTQYF; CDR3nt: TGTGCCAGCTGCTCTGCGCGGAGGGGGGATACGCAGTATTTT
v_gene: TRBV5-8; abundance: NA; j_gene: TRBJ1-2; d_gene: NA; CDR3aa: CASSRASNYGYTF; CDR3nt: TGTGCCAGCAGCCGGGCCTCCAACTATGGCTACACCTTC
v_gene: TRBV11-2; abundance: few; j_gene: TRBJ2-1; d_gene: NA; CDR3aa: CASSFSLQVTYNEQFF; CDR3nt: TGTGCCAGCAGCTTTTCACTCCAGGTCACCTACAATGAGCAGTTCTTC
v_gene: TRBV7-8; abundance: NA; j_gene: TRBJ2-7; d_gene: TRBD1; CDR3aa: CASSRQGSLNYEQYF; CDR3nt: TGTGCCAGCAGCCGACAGGGATCCCTTAACTACGAGCAGTACTTC
v_gene: TRBV6-5; abundance: NA; j_gene: TRBJ2-1; d_gene: NA; CDR3aa: CASSYSGGEQFF; CDR3nt: TGTGCCAGCAGTTACTCGGGCGGTGAGCAGTTCTTC
v_gene: TRBV29-1; abundance: few; j_gene: TRBJ2-3; d_gene: NA; CDR3aa: CSVGIGTSTDTQYF; CDR3nt: TGCAGCGTTGGTATAGGGACTAGCACAGATACGCAGTATTTT
v_gene: TRBV19; abundance: NA; j_gene: TRBJ2-7; d_gene: TRBD2; CDR3aa: CASSIALAGVYEQYF; CDR3nt: TGTGCCAGTAGTATAGCACTAGCGGGAGTCTACGAGCAGTACTTC
v_gene: TRBV9; abundance: NA; j_gene: TRBJ1-4; d_gene: NA; CDR3aa: CASSGQINEKLFF; CDR3nt: TGTGCCAGCAGCGGACAGATAAATGAAAAACTGTTTTTT
v_gene: TRBV2; abundance: NA; j_gene: TRBJ2-7; d_gene: NA; CDR3aa: CASSLMDRDNSAF; CDR3nt: TGTGCCAGCAGTCTTATGGACCGGGATAACTCAGCGTTC
v_gene: TRBV10-2; abundance: NA; j_gene: TRBJ1-4; d_gene: NA; CDR3aa: CASRMGVNEKLFF; CDR3nt: TGCGCCAGCCGGATGGGAGTCAATGAAAAACTGTTTTTT
v_gene: TRBV5-1; abundance: NA; j_gene: TRBJ1-3; d_gene: NA; CDR3aa: CASSWGTAGNTIYF; CDR3nt: TGCGCCAGCAGCTGGGGGACTGCTGGAAACACCATATATTTT
v_gene: TRBV4-1; abundance: NA; j_gene: TRBJ2-3; d_gene: NA; CDR3aa: CASSHPRQVLTDTQYF; CDR3nt: TGCGCCAGCAGCCACCCCCGACAGGTCCTCACAGATACGCAGTATTTT
v_gene: TRBV7-9; abundance: NA; j_gene: TRBJ1-2; d_gene: NA; CDR3aa: CASSLTRGYTF; CDR3nt: TGTGCCAGCAGCTTAACCAGAGGCTACACCTTC
v_gene: TRBV5-1; abundance: many; j_gene: TRBJ2-1; d_gene: TRBD2; CDR3aa: CASSLSSGSYNEQFF; CDR3nt: TGCGCCAGCAGCTTGTCTAGCGGTTCCTACAATGAGCAGTTCTTC
v_gene: TRBV5-1; abundance: NA; j_gene: TRBJ2-2; d_gene: TRBD2; CDR3aa: CASSSQGLAGGGTGELFF; CDR3nt: TGCGCCAGCAGCTCCCAGGGACTAGCGGGAGGAGGCACCGGGGAGCTGTTTTTT
v_gene: TRBV27; abundance: NA; j_gene: TRBJ2-1; d_gene: NA; CDR3aa: CASSLFGAPYNEQFF; CDR3nt: TGTGCCAGCAGTTTATTCGGGGCCCCCTACAATGAGCAGTTCTTC
v_gene: TRBV9; abundance: NA; j_gene: TRBJ2-1; d_gene: TRBD2; CDR3aa: CASSEGLALYNEQFF; CDR3nt: TGTGCCAGCAGCGAAGGACTAGCGCTGTACAATGAGCAGTTCTTC
v_gene: TRBV18; abundance: few; j_gene: TRBJ2-1; d_gene: NA; CDR3aa: CASSPPGDIYNEQFF; CDR3nt: TGTGCCAGCTCACCACCGGGTGACATTTACAATGAGCAGTTCTTC
v_gene: TRBV2; abundance: NA; j_gene: TRBJ1-5; d_gene: NA; CDR3aa: CASRDGKSGSNQPQHF; CDR3nt: TGTGCCAGCAGAGACGGAAAAAGTGGGAGCAATCAGCCCCAGCATTTT
v_gene: TRBV27; abundance: NA; j_gene: TRBJ2-1; d_gene: TRBD2; CDR3aa: CASSFLAETYEQFF; CDR3nt: TGTGCCAGCAGTTTTCTAGCGGAGACCTATGAGCAGTTCTTC
v_gene: TRBV7-9; abundance: NA; j_gene: TRBJ2-7; d_gene: NA; CDR3aa: CASSPPGGGRVYEQYF; CDR3nt: TGTGCCAGCAGCCCCCCAGGCGGCGGCAGGGTCTACGAGCAGTACTTC
v_gene: TRBV6-5; abundance: NA; j_gene: TRBJ2-2; d_gene: NA; CDR3aa: CASSYWTNGIGELFF; CDR3nt: TGTGCCAGCAGTTACTGGACAAATGGAATCGGGGAGCTGTTTTTT
v_gene: TRBV6-1; abundance: NA; j_gene: TRBJ2-7; d_gene: TRBD2; CDR3aa: CASSDKRLAGGYEQYF; CDR3nt: TGTGCCAGCAGTGACAAAAGACTAGCGGGAGGGTACGAGCAGTACTTC
v_gene: TRBV14; abundance: NA; j_gene: TRBJ2-4; d_gene: NA; CDR3aa: CASSLGSAKNIQYF; CDR3nt: TGTGCCAGCAGCCTGGGGTCGGCCAAAAACATTCAGTACTTC
v_gene: TRBV30; abundance: NA; j_gene: TRBJ2-2; d_gene: NA; CDR3aa: CAWSVQYNSRSTGELFF; CDR3nt: TGTGCCTGGAGTGTACAATATAACAGTCGAAGCACCGGGGAGCTGTTTTTT
v_gene: TRBV2; abundance: NA; j_gene: TRBJ2-1; d_gene: TRBD1; CDR3aa: CASSGDRSSYNEQFF; CDR3nt: TGTGCCAGCAGTGGGGACAGAAGCTCCTACAATGAGCAGTTCTTC
v_gene: TRBV11-1; abundance: NA; j_gene: TRBJ1-4; d_gene: NA; CDR3aa: CASSEMKGASNEKLFF; CDR3nt: TGTGCCAGCAGCGAAATGAAAGGGGCCTCTAATGAAAAACTGTTTTTT
v_gene: TRBV10-3; abundance: NA; j_gene: TRBJ2-7; d_gene: TRBD2; CDR3aa: CAITSLAGEREQYF; CDR3nt: TGTGCCATCACCTCCCTAGCGGGAGAGAGGGAGCAGTACTTC
v_gene: TRBV6-5; abundance: NA; j_gene: TRBJ2-7; d_gene: NA; CDR3aa: CASSSGHLREQYF; CDR3nt: TGTGCCAGCAGTTCGGGACACCTTCGAGAGCAGTACTTC
v_gene: TRBV19; abundance: many; j_gene: TRBJ1-4; d_gene: NA; CDR3aa: CASSRIPARAATNEKLFF; CDR3nt: TGTGCCAGTAGTAGAATCCCTGCCAGGGCGGCTACTAATGAAAAACTGTTTTTT
v_gene: TRBV18; abundance: NA; j_gene: TRBJ2-1; d_gene: NA; CDR3aa: CASSPLSNEQFF; CDR3nt: TGTGCCAGCTCACCACTCTCCAATGAGCAGTTCTTC
v_gene: TRBV6-1; abundance: NA; j_gene: TRBJ2-1; d_gene: NA; CDR3aa: CASSEGSSYNEQFF; CDR3nt: TGTGCCAGCAGTGAAGGGTCTTCCTACAATGAGCAGTTCTTC
v_gene: TRBV19; abundance: once; j_gene: TRBJ2-3; d_gene: NA; CDR3aa: CASRRGGNTDTQYF; CDR3nt: TGTGCCAGTAGACGGGGCGGAAACACAGATACGCAGTATTTT